The rows below give T cell receptor beta chains drawn from one sample of a study of blood T cell repertoires in COVID-19. Assay: immunoSEQ multiplex PCR; the TCRdb copy retains only in-frame clones and omits some. Among 160,000 or so clones listed, roughly 83% were seen once. Sequences were obtained from peripheral blood. Every receptor here comes from a human donor in a cohort sampled during active COVID-19. Each CDR3 is given with its conserved first and last residue. D genes are given only for firm matches. Rows give clone size only sometimes, using once, few, many, or a class for an expanded clone.

d_call: TRBD1
clone_size: once
v_call: TRBV19
j_call: TRBJ2-7
cdr3_aa: CASSRTGTAYEQYF
cdr3_nt: TGTGCCAGTAGCCGAACCGGGACAGCCTACGAGCAGTACTTC

d_call: -
clone_size: -
v_call: TRBV7-2
j_call: TRBJ2-5
cdr3_aa: CASSPSGGGLETQYF
cdr3_nt: TGTGCCAGCAGCCCCAGCGGTGGGGGGTTGGAGACCCAGTACTTC

d_call: TRBD1
clone_size: -
v_call: TRBV9
j_call: TRBJ2-7
cdr3_aa: CASSARGTGGDEQYF
cdr3_nt: TGTGCCAGCAGCGCGCGCGGGACAGGGGGTGATGAGCAGTACTTC

d_call: TRBD1
clone_size: -
v_call: TRBV11-2
j_call: TRBJ1-2
cdr3_aa: CASSADRGHYGYTF
cdr3_nt: TGTGCCAGCAGCGCGGACAGGGGTCACTATGGCTACACCTTC

d_call: TRBD1
clone_size: -
v_call: TRBV7-2
j_call: TRBJ1-5
cdr3_aa: CASSPTGQGNYQPQHF
cdr3_nt: TGTGCCAGCAGCCCAACGGGACAGGGGAACTATCAGCCCCAGCATTTT

d_call: -
clone_size: -
v_call: TRBV29-1
j_call: TRBJ2-7
cdr3_aa: CSARRGFSYEQYF
cdr3_nt: TGCAGCGCTAGACGCGGATTTAGCTACGAGCAGTACTTC

d_call: -
clone_size: few
v_call: TRBV18
j_call: TRBJ1-1
cdr3_aa: CASRGQSNTEAFF
cdr3_nt: TGTGCCAGCCGCGGACAGTCGAACACTGAAGCTTTCTTT

d_call: -
clone_size: -
v_call: TRBV5-1
j_call: TRBJ2-2
cdr3_aa: CASSLIQGQMGELFF
cdr3_nt: TGCGCCAGCAGCCTAATACAGGGCCAGATGGGGGAGCTGTTTTTT

d_call: -
clone_size: -
v_call: TRBV27
j_call: TRBJ2-2
cdr3_aa: CASSWAPKHGELFF
cdr3_nt: TGTGCCAGCAGTTGGGCCCCCAAGCATGGGGAGCTGTTTTTT

d_call: TRBD1
clone_size: -
v_call: TRBV4-3
j_call: TRBJ2-7
cdr3_aa: CASSPRQGVEQYF
cdr3_nt: TGCGCCAGCAGCCCTAGACAGGGGGTCGAGCAGTACTTC

d_call: -
clone_size: -
v_call: TRBV4-2
j_call: TRBJ1-1
cdr3_aa: CASSQEEVGAMNTEAFF
cdr3_nt: TGTGCCAGCAGCCAAGAAGAGGTGGGGGCTATGAACACTGAAGCTTTCTTT

d_call: -
clone_size: once
v_call: TRBV5-4
j_call: TRBJ1-2
cdr3_aa: CASSPYPGGGYTF
cdr3_nt: TGTGCCAGCAGCCCCTATCCTGGAGGTGGCTACACCTTC

d_call: TRBD1
clone_size: -
v_call: TRBV5-1
j_call: TRBJ1-1
cdr3_aa: CASGWTGTDTEAFF
cdr3_nt: TGCGCCAGCGGGTGGACAGGGACGGACACTGAAGCTTTCTTT

d_call: TRBD1
clone_size: few
v_call: TRBV4-1
j_call: TRBJ2-7
cdr3_aa: CASSQSGTGGIYEQYF
cdr3_nt: TGCGCCAGCAGCCAATCTGGGACAGGGGGAATCTACGAGCAGTACTTC

d_call: TRBD1
clone_size: -
v_call: TRBV4-1
j_call: TRBJ1-3
cdr3_aa: CASSQGTGPGNTIYF
cdr3_nt: TGCGCCAGCAGCCAAGGGACAGGGCCTGGAAACACCATATATTTT

d_call: -
clone_size: -
v_call: TRBV19
j_call: TRBJ1-2
cdr3_aa: CASRTGPGYGYTF
cdr3_nt: TGTGCCAGTAGAACAGGGCCGGGCTATGGCTACACCTTC

d_call: -
clone_size: -
v_call: TRBV6-5
j_call: TRBJ2-7
cdr3_aa: CASNGGPPLYEQYF
cdr3_nt: TGTGCCAGCAATGGGGGCCCGCCTCTCTACGAGCAGTACTTC

d_call: -
clone_size: -
v_call: TRBV3-1/TRBV3-2
j_call: TRBJ1-4
cdr3_aa: CASSQQGRGEKLFF
cdr3_nt: TGTGCCAGCAGCCAGCAGGGGAGAGGTGAAAAACTGTTTTTT

d_call: TRBD2
clone_size: -
v_call: TRBV5-4
j_call: TRBJ2-7
cdr3_aa: CASSLVPTSGRTYEQYF
cdr3_nt: TGTGCCAGCAGCTTGGTTCCGACTAGCGGGAGAACCTACGAGCAGTACTTC

d_call: -
clone_size: -
v_call: TRBV19
j_call: TRBJ1-2
cdr3_aa: CASSAREDYGYTF
cdr3_nt: TGTGCCAGTAGCGCCAGGGAGGACTATGGCTACACCTTC

d_call: -
clone_size: -
v_call: TRBV11-2
j_call: TRBJ2-7
cdr3_aa: CASSSAVGTFTYEQYF
cdr3_nt: TGTGCCAGCAGCTCCGCCGTCGGGACATTTACCTACGAGCAGTACTTC

d_call: TRBD1
clone_size: -
v_call: TRBV6-6
j_call: TRBJ1-2
cdr3_aa: CASSLGQGALRGYTF
cdr3_nt: TGTGCCAGCAGTTTAGGACAGGGGGCCCTGAGGGGCTACACCTTC

d_call: TRBD1
clone_size: few
v_call: TRBV4-1
j_call: TRBJ2-7
cdr3_aa: CASSQVKTGLYEQYF
cdr3_nt: TGCGCCAGCAGCCAAGTGAAGACAGGGTTATACGAGCAGTACTTC

d_call: -
clone_size: many
v_call: TRBV27
j_call: TRBJ2-1
cdr3_aa: CASSPMGRNNEQFF
cdr3_nt: TGTGCCAGCAGTCCCATGGGCAGAAACAATGAGCAGTTCTTC

d_call: -
clone_size: -
v_call: TRBV28
j_call: TRBJ2-1
cdr3_aa: CASSLFLEDEQFF
cdr3_nt: TGTGCCAGCAGTTTATTTCTGGAGGATGAGCAGTTCTTC

d_call: TRBD1
clone_size: few
v_call: TRBV19
j_call: TRBJ1-5
cdr3_aa: CASSSRQGGYSNQPQHF
cdr3_nt: TGTGCCAGTAGTTCCAGACAGGGGGGTTATAGCAATCAGCCCCAGCATTTT

d_call: TRBD1
clone_size: -
v_call: TRBV6-5
j_call: TRBJ1-1
cdr3_aa: CASSRGRLNTEAFF
cdr3_nt: TGTGCCAGCAGCAGGGGGCGACTGAACACTGAAGCTTTCTTT

d_call: -
clone_size: once
v_call: TRBV25-1
j_call: TRBJ2-2
cdr3_aa: CARSDVGQNTGELFF
cdr3_nt: TGTGCCAGGTCTGATGTGGGACAGAACACCGGGGAGCTGTTTTTT

d_call: -
clone_size: once
v_call: TRBV14
j_call: TRBJ2-7
cdr3_aa: CASSQGTYSYEQYF
cdr3_nt: TGTGCCAGCAGCCAAGGCACATACTCCTACGAGCAGTACTTC

d_call: -
clone_size: -
v_call: TRBV6-1
j_call: TRBJ1-3
cdr3_aa: CASSDRVPTIYF
cdr3_nt: TGTGCCAGCAGTGACCGCGTACCCACCATATATTTT

d_call: -
clone_size: -
v_call: TRBV7-9
j_call: TRBJ1-1
cdr3_aa: CASSSSQGTNTEAFF
cdr3_nt: TGTGCCAGCAGCTCCTCTCAGGGGACGAACACTGAAGCTTTCTTT